The 21 T cell receptor beta chains presented below share a single source sample, sequenced in a study of T cells in localized non-small cell lung cancer. This table comes from immunoSEQ multiplex PCR, and its TCRdb copy is limited to in-frame clones, with some not included. The repertoire consists of about 25,000 clones, with 70% to 90% occurring once and the leading ten covering roughly 9.5%. The starting material was peripheral blood mononuclear cells, obtained before any cancer treatment. These receptor sequences come from a woman aged 35 to 69 with stage III lung adenocarcinoma.

The chain carries TRBV2 and TRBJ2-7; 11 bases agree with TRBD2. CDR3 length equals 16 residues. V dropped 5 bases and J dropped 3; count of bases not matched to a gene: 9. CDR1 and CDR2 (germline): SNHLY, FYNNEI. The CDR3 sequence is CASSSITSGGNYEQYF. Written as DNA, the CDR3 is TGTGCCAGCAGTTCTATTACTAGCGGGGGAAACTACGAGCAGTACTTC.

By proportion, this clone is medium-sized (0.01 to 0.1%). The chain carries TRBV29-1 and TRBJ1-1; D not resolved. V was cut by 4 bases and J by 0 bases, with 0 bases left in between. Germline V lookup: CDR1 SQVTM, CDR2 ANQGSEA. This CDR3 is built from 10 residues. The CDR3 DNA sequence: TGCAGCGTTGTGAACACTGAAGCTTTCTTT. It encodes CSVVNTEAFF.

This chain's CDR3 is CASSFGRLSGNTIYF. CDR3 bases: TGTGCCAGCAGCTTTGGCAGGCTCTCTGGAAACACCATATATTTT. V is TRBV5-6 and J is TRBJ1-3; no definite D call. The V gene lost 2 bases and the J gene lost 0 bases, with 9 bases spanning the gap. This CDR3 contains 15 residues. Germline V gene data show CDR1 as SGHDT and CDR2 as YYEEEE. Looking up the rest from reference TRBV5-6 and TRBJ1-3 gives the full variable domain: DAGVTQSPTHLIKTRGQQVTLRCSPKSGHDTVSWYQQALGQGPQFIFQYYEEEERQRGNFPDRFSGHQFPNYSSELNVNALLLGDSALYLCASSFGRLSGNTIYFGEGSWLTVV.

The J gene is TRBJ2-2, the V gene TRBV2; TRBD2 agrees at 10 bases. V trimming: 3 bases; J trimming: 7 bases; junction bases outside the gene matches: 8. Germline V gives CDR1 SNHLY, CDR2 FYNNEI. The CDR3 is 16 residues long. The CDR3 here is CASSDWSGGAGGELFF. The DNA of the CDR3 is TGTGCCAGCAGTGATTGGAGCGGGGGGGCCGGCGGGGAGCTGTTTTTT.

The chain uses TRBV5-1 and TRBJ2-1; D is uncertain. There are 15 residues in the CDR3. V was clipped by 9 bases and J by 6 bases, with 22 bases between them. CDR1 is SGHRS and CDR2 is YFSETQ in the germline V gene. As DNA, the CDR3 is TGCGCCACCACCAAAACGACCGGCTACCTCAATGAGCAGTTCTTC. It yields the protein CATTKTTGYLNEQFF. Using reference TRBV5-1 and TRBJ2-1 for the parts outside the CDR3, the full variable domain is KAGVTQTPRYLIKTRGQQVTLSCSPISGHRSVSWYQQTPGQGLQFLFEYFSETQRNKGNFPGRFSGRQFSNSRSEMNVSTLELGDSALYLCATTKTTGYLNEQFFGPGTRLTVL.

The gene calls are TRBV5-4 and TRBJ2-2; 10 bases are shared with TRBD2. This CDR3 is built from 16 residues. Germline CDR1 is SGHNT and CDR2 is YYREEE (reference sequence). The V segment lost 1 base and the J segment 5 bases; nucleotides outside the gene matches: 5. The CDR3 DNA follows: TGTGCCAGCAGCTTGTCAGCGGGGGGGCTTACCGGGGAGCTGTTTTTT. It codes for CASSLSAGGLTGELFF.

The chain links TRBV23-1 to TRBJ2-3, with TRBD2 matching over 9 bases. TRBV23-1 is filed as an ORF, its function uncertain. The V segment lost 8 bases and the J segment 8 bases; nucleotides outside the gene matches: 29. This CDR3 has 20 residues. The CDR3 is CASGPLRFSGGPLPSVTQYF. The CDR3 DNA reads TGCGCCAGCGGGCCATTGAGGTTTAGCGGGGGCCCATTACCCTCAGTTACGCAGTATTTT.

The rearrangement links TRBV6-1 to TRBJ1-1; the D gene is possibly TRBD1 (6 bases). V lost 2 bases and J lost 3, with 13 bases in between. This CDR3 contains 15 residues. In germline, CDR1 is MNHNS, CDR2 SASEGT. CDR3 DNA sequence: TGTGCCAGCAGTGAATTCAGGGCAGGGGACACTGAAGCTTTCTTT. Protein: CASSEFRAGDTEAFF.

The chain couples TRBV7-6 to TRBJ1-4, with 11 positions matching TRBD1. The ends lost 5 bases at V and 6 bases at J; junction bases unmatched: 5. CDR1 is SGHVS and CDR2 is FNYEAQ in the germline V gene. CDR3 size: 15 residues. In DNA, the CDR3 is TGTGCCAGCAGCCATCGGGACAGGGGGGATGAAAAACTGTTTTTT. Amino acid sequence: CASSHRDRGDEKLFF.

This clone showed up just once. This chain connects TRBV7-9 to TRBJ2-2, with 10 bases matching TRBD1. Trimming at V came to 3 bases and at J to 6 bases, leaving 7 bases not matched to a gene. Germline lookup yields CDR1 SEHNR and CDR2 FQNEAQ (reference sequence). The CDR3 covers 16 residues. Here the CDR3 reads CASSFGTGEKPGELFF. CDR3 coding DNA: TGTGCCAGCAGCTTTGGGACAGGGGAGAAGCCCGGGGAGCTGTTTTTT.

The table lists this clone with a count of one. The rearrangement joins TRBV5-4 to TRBJ1-2; TRBD1 aligns across 10 bases. Unmatched junction bases numbered 5, after V lost 0 bases and J lost 3 bases. This CDR3 is built from 16 residues. CDR1 is SGHNT and CDR2 is YYREEE in the germline V gene (reference sequence). The CDR3 bases are TGTGCCAGCAGCTTGGCCGGGGGACAGGGGCACTATGGCTACACCTTC. Its protein product is CASSLAGGQGHYGYTF.

The chain has TRBV5-1 and TRBJ2-7, with D perhaps TRBD1 (6 bases). The CDR3 runs 15 residues. V was shortened by 0 bases and J by 4 bases, with 14 bases between the two germline ends. Germline V gives CDR1 SGHRS, CDR2 YFSETQ. In nucleotides, the CDR3 is TGCGCCAGCAGCTTGGATAGTTGGACAGCTTACGAGCAGTACTTC. This codes for CASSLDSWTAYEQYF.

This chain connects TRBV4-1 to TRBJ1-2; D is unclear. Trimming removed 3 bases from V and 3 bases from J, with 11 bases in between. The CDR3 contains 14 residues. Germline CDR1 MGHRA, CDR2 YSYEKL. CDR3 nucleotide sequence: TGCGCCAGCAGCCACACCACCCGAGACTATGGCTACACCTTC. Encoded protein: CASSHTTRDYGYTF.

This chain links TRBV10-3 with TRBJ1-2, with D possibly TRBD1 on 6 matching bases. The CDR3 extends over 16 amino acids. Trimming cost V 2 bases and J 3 bases, with 16 bases left between them. The V gene's germline CDR1 is ENHRY and CDR2 SYGVKD. CDR3 sequence: CAISETGRESHYGYTF. In DNA, the CDR3 is TGTGCCATCAGTGAGACAGGGCGGGAATCCCACTATGGCTACACCTTC.

This chain connects TRBV11-2 to TRBJ2-4; weak D call: TRBD1 (5 bases). CDR1 and CDR2 (germline): SGHAT, FQNNGV. Trimming removed 4 bases at V and 4 bases at J, with 11 bases between. The CDR3 totals 14 residues. CDR3 protein: CASSYTAGKNIQYF. As DNA, the CDR3 is TGTGCCAGCAGCTATACCGCAGGGAAAAACATTCAGTACTTC.

This sequence joins TRBV9 and TRBJ1-4; tentatively, D is TRBD1 (6 bases). Trimming removed 4 bases at V and 7 bases at J, with 20 bases between. This CDR3 comprises 16 residues. In germline, CDR1 is SGDLS, CDR2 YYNGEE. CDR3 DNA: TGTGCCAGCAGCCGGGGGGCGGGGGGCCCTATTGAAAAACTGTTTTTT. This gives the protein CASSRGAGGPIEKLFF.

This chain connects TRBV10-2 to TRBJ2-3; D is uncertain. From germline, CDR1 is WSHSY and CDR2 SAAADI. The CDR3 runs to 11 residues. V lost 4 bases and J lost 3, with 2 bases in between. CDR3 in amino acids: CASSATDTQYF. As DNA, the CDR3 is TGCGCCAGCAGTGCTACAGATACGCAGTATTTT.

This clone turned up a few times. The rearrangement joins TRBV15 to TRBJ1-6; D may be TRBD1 (6 bases). The CDR3 consists of 15 residues. Germline lookup yields CDR1 LNHNV and CDR2 YYDKDF (reference sequence). Deletions cut 1 base from V and 10 bases from J, with 14 bases between. The CDR3 spells CATSRASGGGSPLHF. CDR3 nucleotide sequence: TGTGCCACCAGCAGAGCAAGCGGGGGCGGGTCACCCCTCCACTTT.

This chain uses TRBV5-6 with TRBJ2-3, with no clear D. CDR1 and CDR2 from the germline V gene are SGHDT and YYEEEE. The CDR3 extends over 13 amino acids. V lost 4 bases and J lost 2, with 8 bases in between. This chain's CDR3 is CASSIGYTDTQYF. For the CDR3, the DNA is TGTGCCAGCAGCATAGGCTACACAGATACGCAGTATTTT. Together with reference TRBV5-6 and TRBJ2-3, the CDR3 gives the full variable domain: DAGVTQSPTHLIKTRGQQVTLRCSPKSGHDTVSWYQQALGQGPQFIFQYYEEEERQRGNFPDRFSGHQFPNYSSELNVNALLLGDSALYLCASSIGYTDTQYFGPGTRLTVL.

The V and J genes are TRBV5-1 and TRBJ2-1; no definite D call. CDR3 size: 13 residues. Germline CDR1 is SGHRS and CDR2 is YFSETQ. The V end lost 2 bases, the J end lost 8 bases, and 11 bases lay between the germline ends. CDR3 DNA sequence: TGCGCCAGCAGCTTTGGTATGGTGGATGAGCAGTTCTTC. Translation gives CASSFGMVDEQFF.

J is TRBJ2-2 and V is TRBV14, with a possible D match to TRBD1 (5 bases). V was pared by 1 base and J by 15 bases, with 12 bases between. Germline V gene sequence: CDR1 SGHDN, CDR2 FVKESK. CDR3 size: 12 residues. The CDR3 DNA reads TGTGCCAGCAGCCAAGCAGACAGCGTAATGTTTTTT. It codes for CASSQADSVMFF.